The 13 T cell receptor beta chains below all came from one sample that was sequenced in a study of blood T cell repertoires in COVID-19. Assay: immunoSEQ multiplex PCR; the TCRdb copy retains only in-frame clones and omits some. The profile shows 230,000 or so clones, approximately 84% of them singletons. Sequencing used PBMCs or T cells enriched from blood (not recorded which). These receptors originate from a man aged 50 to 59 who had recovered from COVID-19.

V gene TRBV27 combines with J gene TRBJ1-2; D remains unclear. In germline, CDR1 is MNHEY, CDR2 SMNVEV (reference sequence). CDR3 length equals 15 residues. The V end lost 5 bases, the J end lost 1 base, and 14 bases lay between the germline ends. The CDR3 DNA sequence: TGTGCCAGCAGTATGCGGTTGGCGGGTAACTATGGCTACACCTTC. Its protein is CASSMRLAGNYGYTF.

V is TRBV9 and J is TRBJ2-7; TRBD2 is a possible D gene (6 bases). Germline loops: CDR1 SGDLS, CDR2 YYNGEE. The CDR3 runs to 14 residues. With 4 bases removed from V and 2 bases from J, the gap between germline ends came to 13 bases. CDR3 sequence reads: CASSSGTGAYEQYF. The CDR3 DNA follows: TGTGCCAGCAGCTCTGGGACTGGCGCCTACGAGCAGTACTTC.

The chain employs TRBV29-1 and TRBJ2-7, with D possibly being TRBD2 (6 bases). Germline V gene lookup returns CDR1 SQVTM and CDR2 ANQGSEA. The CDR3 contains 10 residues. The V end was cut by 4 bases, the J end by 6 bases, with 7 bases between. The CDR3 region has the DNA TGCAGCGTTGGGACTATCGAGCAGTACTTC. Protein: CSVGTIEQYF.

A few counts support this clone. CDR3: CASSEKTQSYEQYF. The DNA of the CDR3 is TGTGCCAGCAGCGAAAAGACACAATCCTACGAGCAGTACTTC. J is TRBJ2-7 and V is TRBV21-1; TRBD1, the table's D call, was not compared with the DNA. TRBV21-1 is an annotated pseudogene. The length of the CDR3 is 14 residues.

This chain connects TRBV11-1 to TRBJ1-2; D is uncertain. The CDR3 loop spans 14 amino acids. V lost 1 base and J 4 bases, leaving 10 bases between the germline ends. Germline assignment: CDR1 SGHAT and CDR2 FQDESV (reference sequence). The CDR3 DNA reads TGTGCCAGCAGCTTAGTCCCGGGAGCCTATGGCTACACCTTC. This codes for CASSLVPGAYGYTF. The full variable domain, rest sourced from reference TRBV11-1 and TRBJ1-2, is EAEVAQSPRYKITEKSQAVAFWCDPISGHATLYWYRQILGQGPELLVQFQDESVVDDSQLPKDRFSAERLKGVDSTLKIQPAELGDSAMYLCASSLVPGAYGYTFGSGTRLTVV.

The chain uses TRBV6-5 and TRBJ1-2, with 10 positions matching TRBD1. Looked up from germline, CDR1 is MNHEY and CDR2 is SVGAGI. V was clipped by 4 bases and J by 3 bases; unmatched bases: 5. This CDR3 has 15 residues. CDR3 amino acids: CASSSPGQGYYGYTF. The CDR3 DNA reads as TGTGCCAGCAGTTCCCCGGGACAGGGGTACTATGGCTACACCTTC.

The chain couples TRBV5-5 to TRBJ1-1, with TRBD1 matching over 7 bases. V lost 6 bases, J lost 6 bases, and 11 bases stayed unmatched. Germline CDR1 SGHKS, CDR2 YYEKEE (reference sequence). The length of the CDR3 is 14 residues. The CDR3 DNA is TGTGCCAGCACCTTCCAGGGGGTGTCCCCTGAAGCTTTCTTT. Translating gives CASTFQGVSPEAFF.

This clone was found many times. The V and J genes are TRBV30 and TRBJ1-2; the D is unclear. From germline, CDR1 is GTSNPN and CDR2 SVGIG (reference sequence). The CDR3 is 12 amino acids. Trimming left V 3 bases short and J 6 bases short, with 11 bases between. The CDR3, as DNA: TGTGCCTGGAGCGCTGTTGGGCATGGCTACACCTTC. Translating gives CAWSAVGHGYTF.

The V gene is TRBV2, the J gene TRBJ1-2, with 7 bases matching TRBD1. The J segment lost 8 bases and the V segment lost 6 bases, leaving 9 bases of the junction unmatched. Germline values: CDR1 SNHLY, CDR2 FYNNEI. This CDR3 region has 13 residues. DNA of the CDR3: TGTGCCAGCAGAGCTCAGGGGGATGGGGGCTACACCTTC. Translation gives CASRAQGDGGYTF. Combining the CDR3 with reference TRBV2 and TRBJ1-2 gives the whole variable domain EPEVTQTPSHQVTQMGQEVILRCVPISNHLYFYWYRQILGQKVEFLVSFYNNEISEKSEIFDDQFSVERPDGSNFTLKIRSTKLEDSAMYFCASRAQGDGGYTFGSGTRLTVV.

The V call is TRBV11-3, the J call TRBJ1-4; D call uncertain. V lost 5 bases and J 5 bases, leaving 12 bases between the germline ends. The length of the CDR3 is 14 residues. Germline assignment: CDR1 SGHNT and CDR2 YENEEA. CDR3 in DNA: TGTGCCAGCAGCCAAGACACCACCAATGAAAAACTGTTTTTT. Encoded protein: CASSQDTTNEKLFF.

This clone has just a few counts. CDR3: CASGATENNEQFF. The DNA of the CDR3 is TGCGCCAGTGGGGCGACAGAAAACAATGAGCAGTTCTTC. J is TRBJ2-1 and V is TRBV10-2; D is perhaps TRBD1 (5 bases). The CDR3 is made up of 13 amino acids. The V and J ends lost 9 bases and 5 bases respectively, with 14 bases between them. The germline V gene encodes CDR1 WSHSY and CDR2 SAAADI.

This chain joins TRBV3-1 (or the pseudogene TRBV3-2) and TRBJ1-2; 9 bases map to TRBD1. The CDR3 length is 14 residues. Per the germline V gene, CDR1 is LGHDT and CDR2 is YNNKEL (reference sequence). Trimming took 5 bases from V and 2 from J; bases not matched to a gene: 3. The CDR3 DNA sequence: TGTGCCAGCAGCTACGGGACAGGGAACTATGGCTACACCTTC. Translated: CASSYGTGNYGYTF.

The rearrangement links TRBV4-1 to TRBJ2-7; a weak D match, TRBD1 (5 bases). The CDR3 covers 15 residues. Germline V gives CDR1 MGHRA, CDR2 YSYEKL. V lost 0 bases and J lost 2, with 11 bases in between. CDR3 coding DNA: TGCGCCAGCAGCCAAGAAAGTCAGGGAACCTACGAGCAGTACTTC. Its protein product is CASSQESQGTYEQYF.